These 24 T cell receptor beta chains were all obtained from the same sample, sequenced in a study of OX40 agonist ivuxolimab in advanced cancers. TCRdb keeps only in-frame clones here, not all; method: immunoSEQ multiplex PCR. In the table there are 40,000 to 50,000 clones, about 91% of which are singletons. The specimen was CD4+ or CD8+ T cells sorted from blood, collected in a trial of the OX40 agonist ivuxolimab. Receptors originate from an adult with an advanced solid tumor such as melanoma, head and neck, liver or kidney cancer.

The chain uses TRBV19 and TRBJ1-1, with a tentative D call TRBD1 (5 bases). The CDR3 is 14 residues long. The V end was cut by 3 bases, the J end by 1 base, with 9 bases between. The V gene's germline CDR1 is LNHDA and CDR2 SQIVND (reference sequence). CDR3 sequence reads: CASSIGTANTEAFF. CDR3 bases: TGTGCCAGTAGTATTGGGACTGCGAACACTGAAGCTTTCTTT. Complete variable domain (other parts from reference TRBV19 and TRBJ1-1): DGGITQSPKYLFRKEGQNVTLSCEQNLNHDAMYWYRQDPGQGLRLIYYSQIVNDFQKGDIAEGYSVSREKKESFPLTVTSAQKNPTAFYLCASSIGTANTEAFFGQGTRLTVV.

This sequence joins TRBV6-4 and TRBJ1-6, with no clear D. CDR1 is MRHNA and CDR2 is SNTAGT in the germline V gene. The V gene lost 0 bases and the J gene lost 5 bases, with 11 bases spanning the gap. CDR3 size: 16 residues. CDR3 nucleotide sequence: TGTGCCAGCAGTGACTCTTCCCTGGGAGATAATTCACCCCTCCACTTT. Its protein product is CASSDSSLGDNSPLHF.

The chain carries TRBV5-6 and TRBJ2-7; a possible D gene is TRBD1 (6 bases). The germline CDR1 and CDR2 sequences are SGHDT and YYEEEE. The CDR3 consists of 12 residues. The V and J ends lost 3 bases and 6 bases respectively, with 10 bases between them. CDR3 in DNA: TGTGCCAGCAGCTCCGGGACATTCGAGCAGTACGTC. It encodes CASSSGTFEQYV.

This clone has only one observation. The chain joins TRBV5-4 to TRBJ2-1; 11 bases match TRBD1. V was pared by 0 bases and J by 6 bases, with 11 bases of the junction left unmatched. CDR3 length: 18 amino acids. Germline V CDR1 and CDR2: SGHNT, YYREEE (reference sequence). DNA of the CDR3: TGTGCCAGCAGCTTGGAAGTCCGTGGGACAGGGGGGTCCAATGAGCAGTTCTTC. Its translation: CASSLEVRGTGGSNEQFF. Supplemented by reference TRBV5-4 and TRBJ2-1, the full variable domain reads ETGVTQSPTHLIKTRGQQVTLRCSSQSGHNTVSWYQQALGQGPQFIFQYYREEENGRGNFPPRFSGLQFPNYSSELNVNALELDDSALYLCASSLEVRGTGGSNEQFFGPGTRLTVL.

The CDR3 region has the DNA TGTGCCAGCAGACCCACGCGGGCCTACTACGAGCAGTACTTC. Its protein product is CASRPTRAYYEQYF. V usage is TRBV11-2 and J usage is TRBJ2-7, with D tentatively TRBD2 (5 bases). Between the trimmed V and J ends, which lost 6 bases and 3 bases, there was a span of 15 bases. The length of the CDR3 is 14 residues. Germline V CDR1 and CDR2: SGHAT, FQNNGV.

The chain carries TRBV27 and TRBJ1-3, with D uncertain. There are 16 residues in the CDR3. Germline V gene data show CDR1 as MNHEY and CDR2 as SMNVEV (reference sequence). V was trimmed by 6 bases and J by 3 bases, leaving 18 bases between them. CDR3 DNA: TGTGCCAGCAGCCCCTCAGCTGGGGAACGTGGAAACACCATATATTTT. Residues: CASSPSAGERGNTIYF.

The chain couples TRBV27 to TRBJ1-6; tentatively, D is TRBD1 (5 bases). This CDR3 is 14 amino acids long. Germline CDR1 reads MNHEY; CDR2 reads SMNVEV (reference sequence). Trimming shortened V by 3 bases and J by 11 bases, and 14 bases separated the two germline ends. CDR3 in amino acids: CASSFSGAMAPLHF. CDR3 bases: TGTGCCAGCAGTTTCTCCGGGGCCATGGCACCCCTCCACTTT.

This chain joins TRBV7-8 and TRBJ1-2; no clear D. The CDR3 is made up of 15 amino acids. Germline V CDR1 and CDR2: SGHVS, FQNEAQ. V gave up 3 bases and J gave up 5 bases, with 16 bases separating them. This CDR3 is CASSLGGSTTYGYTF. In nucleotides, the CDR3 is TGTGCCAGCAGCTTGGGCGGCTCTACCACTTATGGCTACACCTTC.

J is TRBJ2-1 and V is TRBV4-1; D unresolved. Germline V gives CDR1 MGHRA, CDR2 YSYEKL. This CDR3 comprises 15 residues. The V end was cut by 2 bases, the J end by 2 bases, with 10 bases between. CDR3 amino acids: CASSQNPYTYNEQFF. The CDR3, as DNA: TGCGCCAGCAGCCAAAACCCGTACACCTACAATGAGCAGTTCTTC.

In its sample, this clone was seen once. The V gene is TRBV4-1, the J gene TRBJ1-3; D is undetermined. Looked up from germline, CDR1 is MGHRA and CDR2 is YSYEKL. The CDR3 extends over 12 amino acids. Trimming removed 7 bases from V and 2 bases from J, with 6 bases in between. The CDR3 region is CASISAGNTIYF. CDR3 coding DNA: TGCGCCAGCATCTCAGCTGGAAACACCATATATTTT.

CDR3 sequence (DNA): TGTGCCAGCAGCTTAAAGTTAGAGGATGAGCAGTTCTTC. Translated: CASSLKLEDEQFF. The chain joins TRBV7-9 to TRBJ2-1, with D unclear. The germline gives CDR1 SEHNR, CDR2 FQNEAQ (reference sequence). The germline V and J ends were trimmed by 2 bases and 8 bases, with 10 bases remaining between them. This CDR3 spans 13 amino acids.

The V and J genes are TRBV4-1 and TRBJ1-1; the D gene is possibly TRBD1 (5 bases). The CDR3 extends over 15 amino acids. Germline V gene sequence: CDR1 MGHRA, CDR2 YSYEKL. V was trimmed by 0 bases and J by 3 bases, leaving 11 bases between them. CDR3 nucleotides: TGCGCCAGCAGCCAAGACTCTGGGGGTTACACTGAAGCTTTCTTT. As protein: CASSQDSGGYTEAFF.

V usage is TRBV2 and J usage is TRBJ2-2, with 7 bases matching TRBD1. This CDR3 has 15 residues. The J segment lost 4 bases and the V segment lost 7 bases, leaving 9 bases of the junction unmatched. Germline CDR1 SNHLY, CDR2 FYNNEI. The CDR3 protein is CASTGTAEITGELFF. For the CDR3, the DNA is TGTGCCAGCACCGGGACAGCCGAAATCACCGGGGAGCTGTTTTTT.

This chain joins TRBV10-1 and TRBJ1-5, with 7 bases identical to TRBD1. Germline CDR1 and CDR2: WNHNN and SYGVQD (reference sequence). With 5 bases clipped from V and 0 bases from J, the junction kept 28 bases outside the gene matches. This CDR3 region has 23 residues. CDR3 bases: TGCGCCAGCAGTATCAAAAGCCTGGGACAGTCTGCTGAGTCGGTCTATAGCAATCAGCCCCAGCATTTT. Its protein product is CASSIKSLGQSAESVYSNQPQHF.

The V gene is TRBV13, the J gene TRBJ2-1, with a weak D call TRBD1 (6 bases). V shed 6 bases and J shed 3 bases, with 21 bases lying between them. The germline V gene encodes CDR1 PRHDT and CDR2 FYEKMQ (reference sequence). This CDR3 has 17 amino acids. The CDR3 DNA reads as TGTGCCAGCAGGGAGACCAGGGGCCATAAAATCTACAATGAGCAGTTCTTC. Protein sequence: CASRETRGHKIYNEQFF.

This clone was observed a handful of times. The chain has TRBV6-6 and TRBJ1-1; possible D gene TRBD1, 6 bases. This CDR3 is 16 amino acids long. With 5 bases removed from V and 0 bases from J, the gap between germline ends came to 16 bases. Germline CDR1 and CDR2: MNHNY and SVGAGI (reference sequence). CDR3: CASSPNRWTVNTEAFF. DNA of the CDR3: TGTGCCAGCAGTCCCAACCGCTGGACAGTGAACACTGAAGCTTTCTTT.

V and J are TRBV15 and TRBJ2-2; unclear D gene. This CDR3 contains 18 residues. The ends were cut back, 0 bases at V and 2 bases at J, with 16 bases in the middle. The germline V gene encodes CDR1 LNHNV and CDR2 YYDKDF (reference sequence). The CDR3 nucleotides read TGTGCCACCAGCAGAGATGCCGTTGTGGCAGTAAACACCGGGGAGCTGTTTTTT. The encoded protein is CATSRDAVVAVNTGELFF.

CDR3 nucleotide sequence: TGTGCCAGCAGAATCCCTGGGACTAGCGGGAGGACCTACGAGCAGTACTTC. Residues: CASRIPGTSGRTYEQYF. The V gene is TRBV27, the J gene TRBJ2-7; 15 bases match TRBD2. The CDR3 sequence is 17 residues long. Germline V gene data show CDR1 as MNHEY and CDR2 as SMNVEV (reference sequence). V lost 6 bases and J lost 2; bases outside the gene matches: 8.

The chain is built from TRBV6-1 and TRBJ2-7; D not resolved. The V end lost 3 bases, the J end lost 0 bases, and 12 bases lay between the germline ends. This CDR3 contains 15 residues. In germline, CDR1 is MNHNS, CDR2 SASEGT. As DNA, the CDR3 is TGTGCCAGCAGTGACAGTCCGCCTAGCTCCTACGAGCAGTACGTC. It yields the protein CASSDSPPSSYEQYV.

The chain uses TRBV5-8 and TRBJ2-7, with D perhaps matching TRBD2 (5 bases). The CDR3 totals 14 residues. V lost 2 bases to trimming and J lost 6 bases, with 15 bases between them. The germline gives CDR1 SGHTS, CDR2 YDEGEE. The CDR3 DNA follows: TGTGCCAGCAGCTTTGCCGGGGTTTTCTCCGAGCAGTACGTC. Its translation is CASSFAGVFSEQYV.

This chain connects TRBV29-1 to TRBJ2-7, with 7 bases identical to TRBD1. The germline V gene has CDR1 SQVTM and CDR2 ANQGSEA. The junction had 4 bases not matched to a gene; V was cut back by 5 bases and J by 0 bases. The CDR3 has 13 residues. CDR3 sequence: CSVRDSHSYEQYF. As DNA, the CDR3 is TGCAGCGTTAGGGACAGCCACTCCTACGAGCAGTACTTC.

The chain is built from TRBV27 and TRBJ2-1; 8 nucleotides align to TRBD2. The ends lost 8 bases at V and 4 bases at J; junction bases unmatched: 10. Germline loops: CDR1 MNHEY, CDR2 SMNVEV (reference sequence). CDR3 length equals 15 residues. CDR3 coding DNA: TGTGCCAGCGCCCCCGGGGGGGTTTGGTACAATGAGCAGTTCTTC. Residues: CASAPGGVWYNEQFF.

The chain is built from TRBV30 and TRBJ1-2; D remains unclear. Trimming stripped 2 bases from V and 8 bases from J, with 24 bases between. The CDR3 sequence is 16 residues long. The germline V gene has CDR1 GTSNPN and CDR2 SVGIG (reference sequence). The CDR3 DNA reads TGTGCCTGGAGTAAGACGGGTTCAAGTCTATTAGACGGCTACACCTTC. Amino acids: CAWSKTGSSLLDGYTF.

The V gene is TRBV18, the J gene TRBJ2-1, with a tentative D call TRBD1 (6 bases). The CDR3 extends over 16 amino acids. Trimming cost V 3 bases and J 0 bases, with 12 bases left between them. Germline V gene data show CDR1 as KGHSH and CDR2 as LQKENI. Written as DNA, the CDR3 is TGTGCCAGCTCACCTGACGACAGGTTCTCCTACAATGAGCAGTTCTTC. It codes for CASSPDDRFSYNEQFF.